The entry that follows covers one T cell receptor beta chain sequence. The antigen is undetermined. This specimen belongs to a study of shared clonotypes between healthy human individuals. Study-wide results and caveats: Sequencing depth was predicted to influence how clonotypes are shared among donors. Estimated clonotype richness was generally higher in naive than memory subsets. Sharing across four donors was seen in roughly 5% of naive CD4 clonotypes.

The CDR3 loop spans 14 amino acids. CDR1 and CDR2 from the germline V gene are SNHLY and FYNNEI. V was clipped by 6 bases and J by 3 bases; unmatched bases: 7. The assay was carried out at the deep level. Measured with immunoSEQ multiplex PCR; TCRdb has only the in-frame clones, and not every one. The sample carries more than 550,000 clones, around 92% recorded once. Selected positively for CCR7 and CD45RO-negative, naive CD8 cells excluded terminally differentiated effector memory CD45RA+ cells. The J gene is TRBJ1-2, the V gene TRBV2; 7 positions match TRBD1. The sequence came from a man aged 25-40 years in good health. The source material was naive CD8+ T cells sorted from blood. CDR3 residues: CASSDQGVYYGYTF. CDR3 nucleotides: TGTGCCAGCAGCGATCAGGGGGTGTACTATGGCTACACCTTC.